These 2 T cell receptor beta chains were sequenced from one sample in a study of technical replicates of blood from a few donors. Using immunoSEQ multiplex PCR, the repertoire was profiled, and TCRdb retains in-frame clones only, with some absent. This table has roughly 80,000 clones, 96% appearing once. Specimen: T cells isolated from PBMCs. The receptors come from a human donor in good health.

V gene TRBV28 combines with J gene TRBJ2-3, with D hard to call. CDR3 length: 12 residues. The germline V gene encodes CDR1 MDHEN and CDR2 SYDVKM. Trimming pared 7 bases from V and 3 bases from J, leaving 8 bases between. CDR3 sequence: CASTPSTDTQYF. The CDR3 DNA sequence: TGTGCCAGCACCCCTTCGACAGATACGCAGTATTTT.

The chain combines TRBV2 with TRBJ1-6; 8 positions agree with TRBD1. V lost 6 bases, J lost 7 bases, and 17 bases stayed unmatched. The CDR3 totals 18 residues. Germline CDR1 reads SNHLY; CDR2 reads FYNNEI. The chain's CDR3 is CASSRAGTGKARNSPLHF. CDR3 in DNA: TGTGCCAGCAGCCGCGCCGGGACAGGAAAGGCCCGGAATTCACCCCTCCACTTT.